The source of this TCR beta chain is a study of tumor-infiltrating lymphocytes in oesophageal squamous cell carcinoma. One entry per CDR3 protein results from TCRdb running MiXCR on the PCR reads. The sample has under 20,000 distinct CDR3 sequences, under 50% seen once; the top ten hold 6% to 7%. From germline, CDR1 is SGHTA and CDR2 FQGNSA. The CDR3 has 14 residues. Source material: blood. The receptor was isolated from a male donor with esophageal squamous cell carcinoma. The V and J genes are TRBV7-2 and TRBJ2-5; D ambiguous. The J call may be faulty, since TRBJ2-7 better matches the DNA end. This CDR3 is CASSSPPVLNEQYF. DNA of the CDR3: TGTGCCAGCAGCTCGCCCCCCGTATTAAACGAGCAGTACTTC.